Listed below are T cell receptor beta chains from one sample, sequenced in a study of cytomegalovirus exposure and HLA in healthy donors. Method: immunoSEQ multiplex PCR; TCRdb's copy keeps in-frame clones and lacks some. The sample has hundreds of thousands of clones; around 80% are singletons. The sample taken for sequencing was PBMCs. These receptors came from a boy between 5 and 17 years old in good health and CMV-seronegative. Both conserved end residues are part of each CDR3. Each record gives: V gene, clone size, D gene, J gene, CDR3 protein, CDR3 DNA. A D gene is named only where the DNA matches it firmly. Some rows mark clone size as missing; the rest say once, few, many or name a class of expanded clone.

v_call: TRBV5-1; clone_size: NA; d_call: NA; j_call: TRBJ2-1; cdr3_aa: CASSTATLSSYNEQFF; cdr3_nt: TGCGCCAGCAGCACCGCGACACTTAGCTCCTACAATGAGCAGTTCTTC
v_call: TRBV4-1; clone_size: NA; d_call: NA; j_call: TRBJ1-5; cdr3_aa: CASSQDLIRGSQPQHF; cdr3_nt: TGCGCCAGCAGCCAAGATTTGATCAGGGGATCTCAGCCCCAGCATTTT
v_call: TRBV9; clone_size: NA; d_call: TRBD1; j_call: TRBJ1-4; cdr3_aa: CASSATGVEWEKLFF; cdr3_nt: TGTGCCAGCAGTGCGACAGGGGTAGAGTGGGAAAAACTGTTTTTT
v_call: TRBV9; clone_size: NA; d_call: NA; j_call: TRBJ1-1; cdr3_aa: CASSVDPVNTEAFF; cdr3_nt: TGTGCCAGCAGCGTAGACCCGGTGAACACTGAAGCTTTCTTT
v_call: TRBV5-1; clone_size: NA; d_call: NA; j_call: TRBJ2-5; cdr3_aa: CASSFVRGPPKETQYF; cdr3_nt: TGCGCCAGCAGCTTTGTCAGGGGCCCCCCTAAAGAGACCCAGTACTTC
v_call: TRBV18; clone_size: NA; d_call: TRBD1; j_call: TRBJ1-5; cdr3_aa: CASSRGQGHQPQHF; cdr3_nt: TGTGCCAGCTCCCGTGGACAGGGTCATCAGCCCCAGCATTTT
v_call: TRBV9; clone_size: NA; d_call: NA; j_call: TRBJ2-1; cdr3_aa: CASSGTGNGQFF; cdr3_nt: TGTGCCAGCAGCGGAACAGGGAATGGGCAGTTCTTC
v_call: TRBV11-2; clone_size: few; d_call: TRBD2; j_call: TRBJ2-3; cdr3_aa: CASSPRLAGVTDTQYF; cdr3_nt: TGTGCCAGCAGCCCCCGGCTAGCGGGAGTAACAGATACGCAGTATTTT
v_call: TRBV5-1; clone_size: NA; d_call: NA; j_call: TRBJ2-5; cdr3_aa: CASSLDRETQYF; cdr3_nt: TGCGCCAGCAGCTTGGACCGGGAGACCCAGTACTTC
v_call: TRBV14; clone_size: NA; d_call: NA; j_call: TRBJ1-1; cdr3_aa: CASSPDHWQRNTEAFF; cdr3_nt: TGTGCCAGCAGCCCTGACCATTGGCAGCGGAACACTGAAGCTTTCTTT
v_call: TRBV6-1; clone_size: few; d_call: TRBD1; j_call: TRBJ1-4; cdr3_aa: CASSQPGTGDEKLFF; cdr3_nt: TGTGCCAGCAGTCAGCCCGGGACAGGGGACGAAAAACTGTTTTTT
v_call: TRBV9; clone_size: NA; d_call: TRBD1; j_call: TRBJ1-2; cdr3_aa: CASNTGGANYGYTF; cdr3_nt: TGTGCCAGCAACACAGGGGGAGCTAACTATGGCTACACCTTC
v_call: TRBV6-5; clone_size: few; d_call: TRBD1; j_call: TRBJ2-2; cdr3_aa: CASSWDRANTGELFF; cdr3_nt: TGTGCCAGCAGTTGGGACAGAGCGAACACCGGGGAGCTGTTTTTT
v_call: TRBV5-1; clone_size: NA; d_call: TRBD1; j_call: TRBJ1-1; cdr3_aa: CASQTGTGGPNTEAFF; cdr3_nt: TGCGCCAGCCAAACCGGGACAGGGGGACCGAACACTGAAGCTTTCTTT
v_call: TRBV2; clone_size: NA; d_call: NA; j_call: TRBJ2-7; cdr3_aa: CASSEETVSYEQYF; cdr3_nt: TGTGCCAGCAGTGAAGAGACAGTCTCCTACGAGCAGTACTTC
v_call: TRBV11-3; clone_size: NA; d_call: TRBD1; j_call: TRBJ2-5; cdr3_aa: CASSLEGGIGETQYF; cdr3_nt: TGTGCCAGCAGCTTGGAAGGGGGCATAGGGGAGACCCAGTACTTC
v_call: TRBV7-2; clone_size: NA; d_call: NA; j_call: TRBJ2-1; cdr3_aa: CASSFSSQHYNEQFF; cdr3_nt: TGTGCCAGCAGCTTTTCTAGCCAACACTACAATGAGCAGTTCTTC
v_call: TRBV4-2; clone_size: NA; d_call: TRBD1; j_call: TRBJ1-2; cdr3_aa: CASSQTGVDGYTF; cdr3_nt: TGTGCCAGCAGCCAGACAGGGGTTGATGGCTACACCTTC
v_call: TRBV18; clone_size: few; d_call: NA; j_call: TRBJ1-2; cdr3_aa: CASSPLQSGYGYTF; cdr3_nt: TGTGCCAGCTCACCACTACAATCTGGCTATGGCTACACCTTC
v_call: TRBV11-2; clone_size: NA; d_call: TRBD2; j_call: TRBJ2-3; cdr3_aa: CASSLAASGITDTQYF; cdr3_nt: TGTGCCAGCAGCTTAGCGGCTAGCGGGATCACAGATACGCAGTATTTT
v_call: TRBV18; clone_size: NA; d_call: NA; j_call: TRBJ2-3; cdr3_aa: CASSPPRSTDTQYF; cdr3_nt: TGTGCCAGCTCACCGCCCAGAAGCACAGATACGCAGTATTTT
v_call: TRBV30; clone_size: NA; d_call: NA; j_call: TRBJ2-7; cdr3_aa: CAWSVLGSVSSYEQYF; cdr3_nt: TGTGCCTGGAGTGTACTTGGTTCTGTGAGCTCCTACGAGCAGTACTTC
v_call: TRBV7-6; clone_size: NA; d_call: TRBD1; j_call: TRBJ1-5; cdr3_aa: CASSLSGRGQVGQPQHF; cdr3_nt: TGTGCCAGCAGCTTGTCCGGCAGGGGGCAAGTGGGTCAGCCCCAGCATTTT
v_call: TRBV21-1; clone_size: NA; d_call: NA; j_call: TRBJ2-5; cdr3_aa: CASTFQTDPQETQYF; cdr3_nt: TGTGCCAGCACTTTCCAGACAGATCCCCAAGAGACCCAGTACTTC
v_call: TRBV27; clone_size: once; d_call: TRBD2; j_call: TRBJ2-7; cdr3_aa: CASSFRANGVAGGFYEQYF; cdr3_nt: TGTGCCAGCAGTTTTAGGGCCAACGGGGTAGCGGGGGGCTTCTACGAGCAGTACTTC
v_call: TRBV10-1; clone_size: NA; d_call: NA; j_call: TRBJ2-5; cdr3_aa: CASSDRETQYF; cdr3_nt: TGCGCCAGCAGTGATCGAGAGACCCAGTACTTC
v_call: TRBV30; clone_size: NA; d_call: NA; j_call: TRBJ1-3; cdr3_aa: CAWSVTAGNTIYF; cdr3_nt: TGTGCCTGGAGTGTCACAGCTGGAAACACCATATATTTT
v_call: TRBV13; clone_size: few; d_call: NA; j_call: TRBJ2-3; cdr3_aa: CASTLAGTDTQYF; cdr3_nt: TGTGCCAGCACACTAGCTGGCACAGATACGCAGTATTTT
v_call: TRBV2; clone_size: once; d_call: TRBD1; j_call: TRBJ1-6; cdr3_aa: CASRPETGQLNSPLHF; cdr3_nt: TGTGCCAGCAGACCTGAAACGGGACAGCTTAATTCACCCCTCCACTTT
v_call: TRBV14; clone_size: once; d_call: NA; j_call: TRBJ2-3; cdr3_aa: CASSQDIGRGSDTQYF; cdr3_nt: TGTGCCAGCAGCCAAGATATCGGCAGGGGATCAGATACGCAGTATTTT
v_call: TRBV2; clone_size: NA; d_call: NA; j_call: TRBJ1-2; cdr3_aa: CASSEAHPGGYTF; cdr3_nt: TGTGCCAGCAGCGAGGCACACCCTGGGGGCTACACCTTC
v_call: TRBV6-5; clone_size: NA; d_call: NA; j_call: TRBJ1-6; cdr3_aa: CASSYSAGYNSPLHF; cdr3_nt: TGTGCCAGCAGTTACTCGGCCGGGTATAATTCACCCCTCCACTTT
v_call: TRBV4-2; clone_size: NA; d_call: TRBD2; j_call: TRBJ2-1; cdr3_aa: CASSPNGIGGADEQFF; cdr3_nt: TGTGCCAGCAGCCCCAACGGTATCGGGGGGGCTGATGAGCAGTTCTTC
v_call: TRBV7-6; clone_size: NA; d_call: NA; j_call: TRBJ1-3; cdr3_aa: CASSLGGRGGNTIYF; cdr3_nt: TGTGCCAGCAGCTTAGGTGGCAGGGGTGGAAACACCATATATTTT
v_call: TRBV30; clone_size: once; d_call: TRBD1; j_call: TRBJ1-1; cdr3_aa: CAWRPGGLEAFF; cdr3_nt: TGTGCCTGGAGGCCAGGGGGGTTGGAAGCTTTCTTT
v_call: TRBV10-3; clone_size: few; d_call: NA; j_call: TRBJ2-7; cdr3_aa: CAISENNEQYF; cdr3_nt: TGTGCCATCAGTGAGAACAACGAGCAGTACTTC
v_call: TRBV11-3; clone_size: NA; d_call: TRBD2; j_call: TRBJ2-2; cdr3_aa: CASSFPGTSGSITGELFF; cdr3_nt: TGTGCCAGCAGCTTTCCCGGGACTAGCGGGTCCATCACCGGGGAGCTGTTTTTT
v_call: TRBV7-9; clone_size: once; d_call: TRBD2; j_call: TRBJ2-3; cdr3_aa: CASSLPVASGVDTQYF; cdr3_nt: TGTGCCAGCAGCTTACCGGTGGCTAGCGGGGTGGATACGCAGTATTTT
v_call: TRBV30; clone_size: few; d_call: TRBD1; j_call: TRBJ2-3; cdr3_aa: CAWSIQGHGTDTQYF; cdr3_nt: TGTGCCTGGAGTATACAGGGGCACGGCACAGATACGCAGTATTTT
v_call: TRBV30; clone_size: NA; d_call: TRBD1; j_call: TRBJ1-1; cdr3_aa: CAWDTGVTEAFF; cdr3_nt: TGTGCCTGGGACACAGGGGTAACTGAAGCTTTCTTT